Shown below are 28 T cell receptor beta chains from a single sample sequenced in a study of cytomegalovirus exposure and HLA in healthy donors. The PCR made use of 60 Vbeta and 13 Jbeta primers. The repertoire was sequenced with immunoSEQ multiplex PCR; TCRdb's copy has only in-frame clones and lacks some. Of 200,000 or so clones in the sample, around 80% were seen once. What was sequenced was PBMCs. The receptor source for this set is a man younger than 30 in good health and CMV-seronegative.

In DNA form, the CDR3 reads TGCAGTTCGACTAGCTACAATGAGCAGTTCTTC. Its protein product is CSSTSYNEQFF. J is TRBJ2-1 and V is TRBV29-1; a possible D gene is TRBD2 (6 bases). This CDR3 is 11 amino acids long. Germline assignment: CDR1 SQVTM and CDR2 ANQGSEA.

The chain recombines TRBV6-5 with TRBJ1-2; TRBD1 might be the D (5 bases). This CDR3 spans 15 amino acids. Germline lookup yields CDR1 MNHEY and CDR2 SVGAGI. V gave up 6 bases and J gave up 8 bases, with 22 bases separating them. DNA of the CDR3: TGTGCCAGCAGGGGGACTGCGAGTGAAGGAATCGGCTACACCTTC. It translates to CASRGTASEGIGYTF.

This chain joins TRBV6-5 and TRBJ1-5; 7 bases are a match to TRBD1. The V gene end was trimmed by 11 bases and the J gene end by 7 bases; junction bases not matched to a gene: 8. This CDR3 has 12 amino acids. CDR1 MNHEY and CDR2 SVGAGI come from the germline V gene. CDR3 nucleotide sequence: TGTGCCGTACAACAGGGGAACCAGCCCCAGCATTTT. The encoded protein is CAVQQGNQPQHF.

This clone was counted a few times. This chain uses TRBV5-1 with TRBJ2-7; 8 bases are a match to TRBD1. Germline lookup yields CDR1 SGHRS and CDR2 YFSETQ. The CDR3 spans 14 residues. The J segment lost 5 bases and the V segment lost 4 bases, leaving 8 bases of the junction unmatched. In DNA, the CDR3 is TGCGCCAGCAGCGGGCGGACAGGGAGTAACGAGCAGTACTTC. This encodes CASSGRTGSNEQYF.

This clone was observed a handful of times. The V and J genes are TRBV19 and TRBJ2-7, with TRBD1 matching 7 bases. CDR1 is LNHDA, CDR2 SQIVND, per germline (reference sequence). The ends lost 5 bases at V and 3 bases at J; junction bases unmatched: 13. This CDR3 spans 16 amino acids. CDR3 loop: CASSPPGTEYIYEQYF. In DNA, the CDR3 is TGTGCCAGTAGTCCCCCGGGGACAGAATACATCTACGAGCAGTACTTC.

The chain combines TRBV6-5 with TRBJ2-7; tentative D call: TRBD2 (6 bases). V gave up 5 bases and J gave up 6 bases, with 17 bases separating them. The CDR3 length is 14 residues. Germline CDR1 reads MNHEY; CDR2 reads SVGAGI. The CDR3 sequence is CASSAGGLAGEQYF. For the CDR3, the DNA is TGTGCCAGCAGTGCCGGGGGACTCGCCGGCGAGCAGTACTTC.

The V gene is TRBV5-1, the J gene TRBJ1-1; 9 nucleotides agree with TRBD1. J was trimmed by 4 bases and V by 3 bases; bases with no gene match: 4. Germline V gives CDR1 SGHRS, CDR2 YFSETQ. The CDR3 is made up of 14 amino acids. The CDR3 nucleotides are TGCGCCAGCAGCTCGACAGGGGGGCGCACTGAAGCTTTCTTT. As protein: CASSSTGGRTEAFF.

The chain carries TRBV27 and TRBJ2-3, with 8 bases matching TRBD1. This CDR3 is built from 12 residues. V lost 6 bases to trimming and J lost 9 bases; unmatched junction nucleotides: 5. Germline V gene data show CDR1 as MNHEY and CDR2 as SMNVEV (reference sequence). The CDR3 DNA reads TGTGCCAGCAGCCTGGACAGGGAGACGCAGTATTTT. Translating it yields CASSLDRETQYF.

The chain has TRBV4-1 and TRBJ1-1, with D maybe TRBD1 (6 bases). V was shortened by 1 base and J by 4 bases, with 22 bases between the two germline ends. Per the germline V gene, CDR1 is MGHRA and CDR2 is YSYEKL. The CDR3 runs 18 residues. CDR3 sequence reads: CASSQGYRLTGRGTEAFF. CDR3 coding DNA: TGCGCCAGCAGCCAAGGTTACCGGCTTACAGGGAGAGGCACTGAAGCTTTCTTT.

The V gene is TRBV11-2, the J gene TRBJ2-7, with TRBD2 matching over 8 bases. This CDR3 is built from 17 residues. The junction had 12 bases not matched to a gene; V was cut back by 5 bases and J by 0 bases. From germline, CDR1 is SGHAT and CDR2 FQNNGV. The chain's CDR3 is CASSPSMGSGVSYEQYF. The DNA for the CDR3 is TGTGCCAGCAGCCCGAGCATGGGTAGCGGGGTCTCCTACGAGCAGTACTTC.

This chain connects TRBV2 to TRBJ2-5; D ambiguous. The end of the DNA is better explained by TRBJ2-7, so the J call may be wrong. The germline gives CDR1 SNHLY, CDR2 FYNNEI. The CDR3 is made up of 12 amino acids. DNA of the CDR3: TGTGCCAGCATGGGCAGGCCCTACGAGCAGTACTTC. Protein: CASMGRPYEQYF.

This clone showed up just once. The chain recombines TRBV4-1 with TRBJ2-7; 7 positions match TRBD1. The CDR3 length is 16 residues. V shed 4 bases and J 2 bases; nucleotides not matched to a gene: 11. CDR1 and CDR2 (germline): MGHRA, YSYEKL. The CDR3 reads CASSPVRGRRTYEQYF. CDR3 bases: TGCGCCAGCAGCCCAGTTAGGGGGCGGAGAACCTACGAGCAGTACTTC.

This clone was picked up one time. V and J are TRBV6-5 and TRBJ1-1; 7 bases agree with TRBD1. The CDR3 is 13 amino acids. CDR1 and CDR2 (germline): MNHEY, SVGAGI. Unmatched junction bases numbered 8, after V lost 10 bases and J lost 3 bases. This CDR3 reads CATRTGVYTEAFF. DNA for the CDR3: TGTGCCACCCGTACAGGGGTGTACACTGAAGCTTTCTTT.

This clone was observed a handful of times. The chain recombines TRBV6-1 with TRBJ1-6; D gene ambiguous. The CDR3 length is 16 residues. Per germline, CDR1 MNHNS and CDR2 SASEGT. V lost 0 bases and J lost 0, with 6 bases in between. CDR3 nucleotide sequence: TGTGCCAGCAGTGAAGCAGGCGGCTCCTATAATTCACCCCTCCACTTT. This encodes CASSEAGGSYNSPLHF.

The CDR3 here is CASRPTGGTYYNEQFF. CDR3 in DNA: TGCGCCAGCAGACCAACAGGGGGTACATACTACAATGAGCAGTTCTTC. The chain recombines TRBV5-1 with TRBJ2-1, with 8 bases matching TRBD1. Germline assignment: CDR1 SGHRS and CDR2 YFSETQ. Trimming took 5 bases from V and 3 from J; bases not matched to a gene: 10. The CDR3 length is 16 residues.

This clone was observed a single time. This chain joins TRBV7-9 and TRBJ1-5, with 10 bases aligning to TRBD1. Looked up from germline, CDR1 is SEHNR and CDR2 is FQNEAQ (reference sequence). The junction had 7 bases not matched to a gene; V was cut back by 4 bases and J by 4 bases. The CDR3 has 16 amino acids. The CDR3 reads CASSSRDRGGNQPQHF. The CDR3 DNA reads TGTGCCAGCAGCTCCCGGGACAGGGGAGGGAATCAGCCCCAGCATTTT. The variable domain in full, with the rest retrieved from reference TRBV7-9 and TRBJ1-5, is DTGVSQNPRHKITKRGQNVTFRCDPISEHNRLYWYRQTLGQGPEFLTYFQNEAQLEKSRLLSDRFSAERPKGSFSTLEIQRTEQGDSAMYLCASSSRDRGGNQPQHFGDGTRLSIL.

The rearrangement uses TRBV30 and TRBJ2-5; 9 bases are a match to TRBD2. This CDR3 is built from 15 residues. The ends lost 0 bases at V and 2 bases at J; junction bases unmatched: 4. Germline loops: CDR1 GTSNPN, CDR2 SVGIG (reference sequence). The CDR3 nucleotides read TGTGCCTGGAGTGTAGGGGCGGGAGGGCAAGAGACCCAGTACTTC. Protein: CAWSVGAGGQETQYF. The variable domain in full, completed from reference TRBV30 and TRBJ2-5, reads SQTIHQWPATLVQPVGSPLSLECTVEGTSNPNLYWYRQAAGRGLQLLFYSVGIGQISSEVPQNLSASRPQDRQFILSSKKLLLSDSGFYLCAWSVGAGGQETQYFGPGTRLLVL.

The DNA of the CDR3 is TGTGCCAGCAGCTCCGGGACAACTAATGAAAAACTGTTTTTT. This translates into CASSSGTTNEKLFF. This chain links TRBV7-9 with TRBJ1-4; D ambiguous. CDR3 size: 14 residues. Trimming stripped 4 bases from V and 0 bases from J, with 6 bases between. Germline CDR1 is SEHNR and CDR2 is FQNEAQ (reference sequence).

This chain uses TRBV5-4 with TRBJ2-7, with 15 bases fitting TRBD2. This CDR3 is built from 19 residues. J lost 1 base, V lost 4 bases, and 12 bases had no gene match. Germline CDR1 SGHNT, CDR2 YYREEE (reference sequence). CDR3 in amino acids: CASSPDAGTSGRRSYEQYF. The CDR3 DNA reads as TGTGCCAGCAGCCCAGACGCCGGGACTAGCGGGAGGAGATCCTACGAGCAGTACTTC.

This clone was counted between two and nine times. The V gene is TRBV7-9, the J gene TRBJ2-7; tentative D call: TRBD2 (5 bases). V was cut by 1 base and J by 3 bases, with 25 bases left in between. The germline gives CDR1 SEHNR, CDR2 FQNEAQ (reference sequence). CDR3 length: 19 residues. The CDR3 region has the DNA TGTGCCAGCAGCTTAGATGTCGGGCTAGGGTCGGGGTATAACTACGAGCAGTACTTC. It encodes CASSLDVGLGSGYNYEQYF.

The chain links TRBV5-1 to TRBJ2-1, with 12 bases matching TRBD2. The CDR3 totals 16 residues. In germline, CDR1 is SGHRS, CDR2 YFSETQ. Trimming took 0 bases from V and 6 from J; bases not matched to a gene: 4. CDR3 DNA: TGCGCCAGCAGCTTGGTTCTAGCGGGAGGGCCCAATGAGCAGTTCTTC. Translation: CASSLVLAGGPNEQFF.

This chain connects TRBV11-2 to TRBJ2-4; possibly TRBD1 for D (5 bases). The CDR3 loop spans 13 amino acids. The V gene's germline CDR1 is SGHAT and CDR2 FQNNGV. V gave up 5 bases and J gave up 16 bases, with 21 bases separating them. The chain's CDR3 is CASSPTETEGFYF. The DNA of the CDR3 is TGTGCCAGCAGCCCCACCGAGACAGAAGGATTTTACTTC.

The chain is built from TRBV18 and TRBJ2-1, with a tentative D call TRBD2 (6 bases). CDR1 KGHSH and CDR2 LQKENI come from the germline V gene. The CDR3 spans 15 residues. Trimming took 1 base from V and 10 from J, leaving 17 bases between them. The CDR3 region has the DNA TGTGCCAGCTCACCACTGACGTCCCCTGCGGGGGAGCAGTTCTTC. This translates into CASSPLTSPAGEQFF.

CDR3 coding DNA: TGCAGTGTTACTGGTAATGAAAAACTGTTTTTT. It codes for CSVTGNEKLFF. The chain links TRBV20-1 to TRBJ1-4; D not resolved. V was pared by 7 bases and J by 4 bases, with 7 bases between. Germline lookup yields CDR1 DFQATT and CDR2 SNEGSKA (reference sequence). The CDR3 has 11 residues.

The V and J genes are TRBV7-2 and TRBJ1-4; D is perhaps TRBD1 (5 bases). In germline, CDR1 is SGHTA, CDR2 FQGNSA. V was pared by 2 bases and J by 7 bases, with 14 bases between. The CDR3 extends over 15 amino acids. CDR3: CASSLRGPSGEKLFF. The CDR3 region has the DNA TGTGCCAGCAGCTTAAGGGGCCCCTCGGGTGAAAAACTGTTTTTT.

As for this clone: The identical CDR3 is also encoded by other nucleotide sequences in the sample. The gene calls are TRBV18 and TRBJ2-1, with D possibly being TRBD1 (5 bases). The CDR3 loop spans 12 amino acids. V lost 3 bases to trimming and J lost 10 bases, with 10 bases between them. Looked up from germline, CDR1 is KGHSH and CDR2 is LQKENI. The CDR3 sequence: CASSPDRNEQFF. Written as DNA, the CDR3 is TGTGCCAGCTCACCCGACAGAAACGAGCAGTTCTTC.

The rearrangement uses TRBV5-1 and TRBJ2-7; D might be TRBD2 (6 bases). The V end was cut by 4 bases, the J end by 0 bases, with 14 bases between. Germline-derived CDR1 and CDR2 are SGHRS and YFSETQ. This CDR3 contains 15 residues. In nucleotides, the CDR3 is TGCGCCAGCAGCCCCCCTTCGACTAGCTCCTACGAGCAGTACTTC. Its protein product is CASSPPSTSSYEQYF.

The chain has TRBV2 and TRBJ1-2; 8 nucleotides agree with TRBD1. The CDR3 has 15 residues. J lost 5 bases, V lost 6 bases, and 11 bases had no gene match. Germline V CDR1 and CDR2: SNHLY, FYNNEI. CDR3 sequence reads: CASSDGTGRGYGYTF. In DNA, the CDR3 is TGTGCCAGCAGCGACGGGACAGGAAGAGGATATGGCTACACCTTC.